Below are 14 T cell receptor beta chains sequenced from a single sample in a study of T cell changes during pregnancy in multiple sclerosis (dated by TCRdb to the late 2010s). Library creation used the immunoSEQ multiplex PCR assay. TCRdb stores this immuneACCESS table with in-frame sequences only. Part of the clones is absent; in the studies checked, under half of the shortfall reflects unresolved V genes, and no reason is known for the rest. This sample comprises approximately 64,000 clones, about 90% of them detected only once. The top ten hold about 2.5% of the sample. The sequences come from peripheral blood, collected in the first trimester of pregnancy. These receptors were obtained from a female donor with multiple sclerosis, enrolled in a pregnancy study.

The chain uses TRBV30 and TRBJ1-2; D is unclear. The CDR3 totals 13 residues. V was cut by 4 bases and J by 4 bases, with 13 bases left in between. Germline lookup yields CDR1 GTSNPN and CDR2 SVGIG (reference sequence). Written as DNA, the CDR3 is TGTGCCTGGATTCCGGACCGGGGCTATGGCTACACCTTC. Translating gives CAWIPDRGYGYTF.

The rearrangement uses TRBV19 and TRBJ1-2; TRBD1 matches at 10 bases. Looked up from germline, CDR1 is LNHDA and CDR2 is SQIVND (reference sequence). This CDR3 comprises 13 residues. J was trimmed by 6 bases and V by 3 bases; bases with no gene match: 1. CDR3 sequence: CASSMGTGDGYTF. DNA for the CDR3: TGTGCCAGTAGTATGGGGACAGGGGATGGCTACACCTTC.

This sequence joins TRBV30 and TRBJ2-1; 8 bases line up with TRBD2. This CDR3 is built from 11 residues. The junction had 8 bases not matched to a gene; V was cut back by 5 bases and J by 14 bases. CDR1 and CDR2 from the germline V gene are GTSNPN and SVGIG (reference sequence). The CDR3 DNA reads as TGTGCCTGGGTCCAATCGGGACTAGAGTTCTTC. This translates into CAWVQSGLEFF.

Regarding this clone: Other DNA sequences from this sample encode an identical CDR3 as well. This chain joins TRBV7-2 and TRBJ2-2; 8 bases line up with TRBD2. The J segment lost 5 bases and the V segment lost 0 bases, leaving 2 bases of the junction unmatched. Looked up from germline, CDR1 is SGHTA and CDR2 is FQGNSA. CDR3 length: 15 residues. The CDR3 DNA reads as TGTGCCAGCAGCTTAGCGGGACTAGTAACCGGGGAGCTGTTTTTT. Translation: CASSLAGLVTGELFF.

This sequence joins TRBV28 and TRBJ1-5; D perhaps matches TRBD1 (6 bases). Germline lookup yields CDR1 MDHEN and CDR2 SYDVKM. Trimming took 2 bases from V and 6 from J, leaving 17 bases between them. The CDR3 contains 16 residues. The CDR3 sequence is CASSLLIQGRFQPQHF. CDR3 DNA sequence: TGTGCCAGCAGTTTACTCATCCAGGGGCGTTTTCAGCCCCAGCATTTT.

The chain uses TRBV27 and TRBJ1-2; 7 bases align to TRBD1. The germline V gene has CDR1 MNHEY and CDR2 SMNVEV (reference sequence). The junction had 7 bases not matched to a gene; V was cut back by 2 bases and J by 10 bases. The CDR3 has 13 residues. CDR3 coding DNA: TGTGCCAGCAGTTTAAGACAGGGAATAGACTACACCTTC. As protein: CASSLRQGIDYTF.

In this sample, this clone turned up once. The chain uses TRBV29-1 and TRBJ1-2; D perhaps matches TRBD1 (5 bases). The CDR3 loop spans 11 amino acids. Trimming left V 5 bases short and J 6 bases short, with 10 bases between. The V gene's germline CDR1 is SQVTM and CDR2 ANQGSEA. CDR3 DNA sequence: TGCAGCGTTTCCTCAGGGAATGGCTACACCTTC. Residues: CSVSSGNGYTF.

This chain links TRBV4-3 with TRBJ2-3; D might be TRBD2 (6 bases). The V gene lost 0 bases and the J gene lost 0 bases, with 10 bases spanning the gap. Per the germline V gene, CDR1 is LGHNA and CDR2 is YSLEER. There are 16 residues in the CDR3. Written as DNA, the CDR3 is TGCGCCAGCAGCCAAGATGGGGGACTTAGCACAGATACGCAGTATTTT. Translating gives CASSQDGGLSTDTQYF.

The chain has TRBV5-4 and TRBJ2-1, with TRBD2 identical over 13 bases. This CDR3 comprises 18 residues. Trimming removed 0 bases from V and 3 bases from J; junction bases left unmatched: 6. CDR1 SGHNT and CDR2 YYREEE come from the germline V gene (reference sequence). The DNA for the CDR3 is TGTGCCAGCAGCTTGGGACTAGCGGGAGGTCTCTACTACAATGAGCAGTTCTTC. Protein sequence: CASSLGLAGGLYYNEQFF.

V is TRBV28 and J is TRBJ2-1; D gene ambiguous. CDR1 and CDR2 from the germline V gene are MDHEN and SYDVKM. CDR3 length: 15 amino acids. The V gene lost 5 bases and the J gene lost 4 bases, with 15 bases spanning the gap. The CDR3 protein is CASSGLVAAYNEQFF. CDR3 sequence (DNA): TGTGCCAGCAGTGGGCTTGTGGCAGCATACAATGAGCAGTTCTTC.

As DNA, the CDR3 is TGTGCCAGCAGCTTTCCCCCTAGCGGGATAGGTGTGGGTGAGCAGTTCTTC. Protein: CASSFPPSGIGVGEQFF. The V and J genes are TRBV5-4 and TRBJ2-1; 9 positions match TRBD2. The CDR3 is 17 residues long. Germline lookup yields CDR1 SGHNT and CDR2 YYREEE (reference sequence). V lost 2 bases to trimming and J lost 9 bases; unmatched junction nucleotides: 15. The full variable domain, in which reference TRBV5-4 and TRBJ2-1 provide the parts outside the CDR3, is ETGVTQSPTHLIKTRGQQVTLRCSSQSGHNTVSWYQQALGQGPQFIFQYYREEENGRGNFPPRFSGLQFPNYSSELNVNALELDDSALYLCASSFPPSGIGVGEQFFGPGTRLTVL.

The chain links TRBV5-5 to TRBJ1-2; possibly TRBD1 for D (5 bases). The CDR3 consists of 14 residues. V lost 0 bases and J 4 bases, leaving 10 bases between the germline ends. Per germline, CDR1 SGHKS and CDR2 YYEKEE (reference sequence). The CDR3 DNA reads TGTGCCAGCAGCTTGGTAGGCCAGGGCTATGGCTACACCTTC. It encodes CASSLVGQGYGYTF.

This clone showed up just once. The chain is built from TRBV5-8 and TRBJ2-2, with D perhaps matching TRBD2 (6 bases). CDR3 length: 17 residues. Between the trimmed V and J ends, which lost 2 bases and 4 bases, there was a span of 18 bases. Germline V gene data show CDR1 as SGHTS and CDR2 as YDEGEE. CDR3 sequence reads: CASSFLGGAGGTGELFF. The CDR3 nucleotides read TGTGCCAGCAGCTTTCTTGGAGGGGCGGGCGGCACCGGGGAGCTGTTTTTT. The complete variable domain, with remaining parts taken from reference TRBV5-8 and TRBJ2-2, reads EAGVTQSPTHLIKTRGQQATLRCSPISGHTSVYWYQQALGLGLQFLLWYDEGEERNRGNFPPRFSGRQFPNYSSELNVNALELEDSALYLCASSFLGGAGGTGELFFGEGSRLTVL.

The gene calls are TRBV10-1 and TRBJ2-3; D gene uncertain. Between the trimmed V and J ends, which lost 6 bases and 2 bases, there was a span of 18 bases. Germline values: CDR1 WNHNN, CDR2 SYGVQD (reference sequence). This CDR3 region has 16 residues. CDR3: CASSEYLSSSTDTQYF. The CDR3 DNA reads as TGCGCCAGCAGCGAATACCTTAGCAGCTCCACAGATACGCAGTATTTT.